These 5 T cell receptor beta chains were sequenced from one sample in a study of beta chain features in type 1 diabetes. The isolated RNA, all of it, was reverse transcribed, so expressed TCRB transcripts were what got sequenced. Repertoires were generated with immunoSEQ multiplex PCR, while TCRdb's copy carries only in-frame clones and drops some. Of approximately 400,000 clones listed, over 13% are singletons. What was sequenced was naive CD4+ T cells from blood. All receptors derive from a woman aged 18-29 years in good health.

A few counts support this clone. The rearrangement links TRBV28 to TRBJ1-2; D uncertain. Germline-derived CDR1 and CDR2 are MDHEN and SYDVKM. V lost 6 bases and J lost 0, with 8 bases in between. The CDR3 spans 13 residues. The CDR3 sequence: CASSRRTNYGYTF. The DNA of the CDR3 is TGTGCCAGCAGCCGGAGGACTAACTATGGCTACACCTTC.

This clone was seen only a few times. A read error may produce the germline difference seen at one junction end. The chain couples TRBV30 to TRBJ1-1, with D unresolved. This CDR3 is built from 12 residues. From germline, CDR1 is GTSNPN and CDR2 SVGIG (reference sequence). The CDR3 here is CAWSLGGSGNIF. In DNA, the CDR3 is TGTGCCTGGAGTTTAGGTGGGTCAGGAAACATCTTT.

This rearrangement joins TRBV11-2 to TRBJ2-7; TRBD1 might be the D (5 bases). The V gene's germline CDR1 is SGHAT and CDR2 FQNNGV. The CDR3 length is 13 residues. V shed 5 bases and J shed 4 bases, with 12 bases lying between them. The CDR3 loop reads CASSAPAGYEQYF. CDR3 coding DNA: TGTGCCAGCAGCGCGCCCGCAGGGTACGAGCAGTACTTC.

This clone was observed a handful of times. The rearrangement links TRBV5-4 to TRBJ2-5; 10 bases align to TRBD1. In germline, CDR1 is SGHNT, CDR2 YYREEE (reference sequence). The CDR3 sequence is 14 residues long. The V segment lost 4 bases and the J segment 5 bases; nucleotides outside the gene matches: 5. CDR3 sequence (DNA): TGTGCCAGCAGCCGGACAGGGGGGCATGAGACCCAGTACTTC. Translating gives CASSRTGGHETQYF.

This clone showed up just a few times. The chain uses TRBV29-1 and TRBJ1-1; TRBD1 matches at 9 bases. After removal of 3 bases from V and 8 bases from J, the junction contained 7 bases not matched to a gene. Per germline, CDR1 SQVTM and CDR2 ANQGSEA. CDR3 size: 13 residues. The CDR3 DNA sequence: TGCAGCGTTGATCGGACAGGGGTCCCCGAAGCTTTCTTT. Protein: CSVDRTGVPEAFF.